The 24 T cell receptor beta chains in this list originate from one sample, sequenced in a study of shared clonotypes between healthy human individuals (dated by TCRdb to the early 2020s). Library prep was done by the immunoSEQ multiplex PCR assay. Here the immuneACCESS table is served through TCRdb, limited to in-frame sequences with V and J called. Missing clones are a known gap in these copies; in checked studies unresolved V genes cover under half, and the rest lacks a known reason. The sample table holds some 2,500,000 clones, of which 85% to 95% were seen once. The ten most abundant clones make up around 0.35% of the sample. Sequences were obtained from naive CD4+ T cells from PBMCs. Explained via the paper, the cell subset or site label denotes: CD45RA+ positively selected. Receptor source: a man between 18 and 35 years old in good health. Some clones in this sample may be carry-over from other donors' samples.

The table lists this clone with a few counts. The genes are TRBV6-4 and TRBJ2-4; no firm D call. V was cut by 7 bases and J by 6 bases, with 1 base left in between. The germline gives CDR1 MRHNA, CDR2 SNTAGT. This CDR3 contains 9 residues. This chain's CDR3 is CASTNIQYF. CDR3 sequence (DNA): TGTGCCAGCACAAACATTCAGTACTTC.

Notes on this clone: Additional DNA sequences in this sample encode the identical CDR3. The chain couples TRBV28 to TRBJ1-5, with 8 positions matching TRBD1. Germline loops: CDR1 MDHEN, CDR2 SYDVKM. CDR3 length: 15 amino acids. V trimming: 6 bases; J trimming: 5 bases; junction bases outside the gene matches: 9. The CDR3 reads CASSSPGQGDQPQHF. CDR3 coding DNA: TGTGCCAGCAGCTCCCCAGGACAGGGCGATCAGCCCCAGCATTTT.

CDR3 sequence reads: CASSQNQLVMGFGETQYF. The CDR3 nucleotides read TGCGCCAGCAGCCAAAATCAACTTGTAATGGGATTCGGGGAGACCCAGTACTTC. The chain combines TRBV4-1 with TRBJ2-5, with D hard to call. The CDR3 extends over 18 amino acids. CDR1 and CDR2 (germline): MGHRA, YSYEKL. Trimming stripped 2 bases from V and 5 bases from J, with 24 bases between.

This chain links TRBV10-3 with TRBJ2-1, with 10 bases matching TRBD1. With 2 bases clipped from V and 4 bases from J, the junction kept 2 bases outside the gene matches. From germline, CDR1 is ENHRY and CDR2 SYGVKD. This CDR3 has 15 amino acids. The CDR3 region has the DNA TGTGCCATCAGTGAGGGACAGGGGGATTACAATGAGCAGTTCTTC. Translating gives CAISEGQGDYNEQFF.

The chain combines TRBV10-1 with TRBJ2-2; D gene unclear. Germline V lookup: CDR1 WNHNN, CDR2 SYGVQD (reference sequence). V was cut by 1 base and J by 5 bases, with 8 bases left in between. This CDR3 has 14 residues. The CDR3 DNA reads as TGCGCCAGCAGTGAGTTGGGCTTGACCGGGGAGCTGTTTTTT. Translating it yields CASSELGLTGELFF.

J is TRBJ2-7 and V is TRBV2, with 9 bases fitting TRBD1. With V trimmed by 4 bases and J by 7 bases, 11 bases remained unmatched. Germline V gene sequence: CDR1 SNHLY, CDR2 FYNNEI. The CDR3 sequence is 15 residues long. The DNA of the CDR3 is TGTGCCAGCAGTGGGTTTGGGACAGGGTCAGGGGAGCAGTACTTC. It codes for CASSGFGTGSGEQYF.

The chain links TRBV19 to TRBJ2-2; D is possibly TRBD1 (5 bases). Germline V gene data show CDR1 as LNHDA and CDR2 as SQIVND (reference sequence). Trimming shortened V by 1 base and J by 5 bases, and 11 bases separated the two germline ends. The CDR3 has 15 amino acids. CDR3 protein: CASSIVAAGTGELFF. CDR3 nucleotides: TGTGCCAGTAGTATAGTGGCCGCAGGGACCGGGGAGCTGTTTTTT.

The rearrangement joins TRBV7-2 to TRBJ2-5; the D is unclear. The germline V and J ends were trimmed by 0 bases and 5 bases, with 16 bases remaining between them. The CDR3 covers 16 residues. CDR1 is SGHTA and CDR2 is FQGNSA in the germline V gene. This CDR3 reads CASSLAPMGFRETQYF. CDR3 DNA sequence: TGTGCCAGCAGCTTAGCGCCTATGGGGTTTAGGGAGACCCAGTACTTC. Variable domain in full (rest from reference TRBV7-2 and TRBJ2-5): GAGVSQSPSNKVTEKGKDVELRCDPISGHTALYWYRQSLGQGLEFLIYFQGNSAPDKSGLPSDRFSAERTGGSVSTLTIQRTQQEDSAVYLCASSLAPMGFRETQYFGPGTRLLVL.

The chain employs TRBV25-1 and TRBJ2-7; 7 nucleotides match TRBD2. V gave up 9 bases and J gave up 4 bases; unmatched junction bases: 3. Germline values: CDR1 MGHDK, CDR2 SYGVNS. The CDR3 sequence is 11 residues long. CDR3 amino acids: CARGGRYEQYF. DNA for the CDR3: TGTGCCAGGGGAGGGAGATACGAGCAGTACTTC.

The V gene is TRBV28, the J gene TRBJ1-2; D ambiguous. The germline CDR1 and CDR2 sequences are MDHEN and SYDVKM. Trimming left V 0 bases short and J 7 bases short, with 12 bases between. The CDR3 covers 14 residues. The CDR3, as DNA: TGTGCCAGCAGTTTATGGGGCACGGCGGGTGGCTACACCTTC. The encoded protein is CASSLWGTAGGYTF.

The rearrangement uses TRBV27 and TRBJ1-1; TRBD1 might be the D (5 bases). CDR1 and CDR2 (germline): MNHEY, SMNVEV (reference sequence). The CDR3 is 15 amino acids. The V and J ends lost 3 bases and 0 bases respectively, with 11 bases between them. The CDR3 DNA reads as TGTGCCAGCAGTTTTGGTGAGGGGATGAACACTGAAGCTTTCTTT. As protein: CASSFGEGMNTEAFF.

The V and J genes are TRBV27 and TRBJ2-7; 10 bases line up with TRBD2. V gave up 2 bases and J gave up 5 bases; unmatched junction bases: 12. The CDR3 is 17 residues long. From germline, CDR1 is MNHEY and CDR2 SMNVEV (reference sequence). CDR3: CASSLHPRGTSDHEQYF. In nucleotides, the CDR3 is TGTGCCAGCAGTTTACACCCCCGAGGGACTAGCGACCACGAGCAGTACTTC.

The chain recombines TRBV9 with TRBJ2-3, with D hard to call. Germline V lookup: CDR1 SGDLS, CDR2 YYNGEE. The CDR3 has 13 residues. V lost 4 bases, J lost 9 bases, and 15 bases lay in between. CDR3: CASSPTRLGTQYF. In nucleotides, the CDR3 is TGTGCCAGCAGCCCCACCCGTTTGGGAACGCAGTATTTT.

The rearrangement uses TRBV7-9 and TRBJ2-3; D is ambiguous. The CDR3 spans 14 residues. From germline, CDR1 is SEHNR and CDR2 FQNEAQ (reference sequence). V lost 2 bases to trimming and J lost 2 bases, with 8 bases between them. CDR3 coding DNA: TGTGCCAGCAGCTTATACGGCCCCACAGATACGCAGTATTTT. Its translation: CASSLYGPTDTQYF.

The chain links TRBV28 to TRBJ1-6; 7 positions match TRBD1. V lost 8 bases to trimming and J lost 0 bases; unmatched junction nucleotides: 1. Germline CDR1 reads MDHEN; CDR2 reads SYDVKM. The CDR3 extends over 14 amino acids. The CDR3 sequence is CASGTVSYNSPLHF. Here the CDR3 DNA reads TGTGCCAGCGGGACAGTCTCCTATAATTCACCCCTCCACTTT. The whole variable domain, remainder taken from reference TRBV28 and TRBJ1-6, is DVKVTQSSRYLVKRTGEKVFLECVQDMDHENMFWYRQDPGLGLRLIYFSYDVKMKEKGDIPEGYSVSREKKERFSLILESASTNQTSMYLCASGTVSYNSPLHFGNGTRLTVT.

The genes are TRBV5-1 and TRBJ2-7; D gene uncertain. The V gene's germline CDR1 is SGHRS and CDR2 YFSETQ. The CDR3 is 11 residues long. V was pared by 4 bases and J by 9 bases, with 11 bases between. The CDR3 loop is CASSEGQAQYF. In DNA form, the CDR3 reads TGCGCCAGCAGCGAAGGGCAGGCGCAGTACTTC.

The CDR3 spells CASSLDGNYGYTF. The DNA of the CDR3 is TGTGCCAGCTCACTGGACGGTAACTATGGCTACACCTTC. The rearrangement links TRBV18 to TRBJ1-2; the D is unclear. Germline CDR1 KGHSH, CDR2 LQKENI. The CDR3 extends over 13 amino acids. The V end was cut by 4 bases, the J end by 1 base, with 7 bases between.

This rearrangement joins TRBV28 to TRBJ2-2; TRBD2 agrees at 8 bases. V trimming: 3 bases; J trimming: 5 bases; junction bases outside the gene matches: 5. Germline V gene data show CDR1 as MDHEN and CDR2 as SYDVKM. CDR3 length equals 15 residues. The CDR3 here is CASSFREGRTGELFF. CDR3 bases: TGTGCCAGCAGTTTCCGGGAGGGCCGGACCGGGGAGCTGTTTTTT.

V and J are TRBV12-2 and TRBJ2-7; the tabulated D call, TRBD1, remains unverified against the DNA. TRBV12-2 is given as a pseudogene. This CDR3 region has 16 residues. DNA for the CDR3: TGTGCAAGTCGCTTAGTAGGGACAGGGAAAACCTACGAGCAGTACTTC. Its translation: CASRLVGTGKTYEQYF.

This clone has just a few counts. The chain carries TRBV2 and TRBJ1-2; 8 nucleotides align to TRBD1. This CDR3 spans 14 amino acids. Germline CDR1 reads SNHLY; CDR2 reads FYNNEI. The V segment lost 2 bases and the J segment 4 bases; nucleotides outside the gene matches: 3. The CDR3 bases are TGTGCCAGCAGTGAAAACAGGGGGATCTATGGCTACACCTTC. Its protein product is CASSENRGIYGYTF.

The CDR3 reads CASSQTSATTQYF. CDR3 DNA: TGTGCCAGCAGCCAGACTAGCGCCACGACCCAGTACTTC. This sequence joins TRBV11-3 and TRBJ2-5, with 8 bases identical to TRBD2. The CDR3 totals 13 residues. In germline, CDR1 is SGHNT, CDR2 YENEEA. J gave up 7 bases and V 5 bases, and 6 bases lay outside the gene matches.

Written as DNA, the CDR3 is TGTGCCAGCAGTTACGGTCAGAACCGCGTATCGGAGACCCAGTACTTC. Protein: CASSYGQNRVSETQYF. This chain links TRBV6-6 with TRBJ2-5; D call uncertain. The V end lost 2 bases, the J end lost 5 bases, and 18 bases lay between the germline ends. This CDR3 spans 16 amino acids. CDR1 and CDR2 (germline): MNHNY, SVGAGI (reference sequence).

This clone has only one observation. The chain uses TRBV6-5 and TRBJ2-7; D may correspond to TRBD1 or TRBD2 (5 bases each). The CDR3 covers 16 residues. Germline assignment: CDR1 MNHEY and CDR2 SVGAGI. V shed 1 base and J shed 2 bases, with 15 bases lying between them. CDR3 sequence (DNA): TGTGCCAGCAGTTACTTATCCGGGACGAAAACCTACGAGCAGTACTTC. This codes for CASSYLSGTKTYEQYF.

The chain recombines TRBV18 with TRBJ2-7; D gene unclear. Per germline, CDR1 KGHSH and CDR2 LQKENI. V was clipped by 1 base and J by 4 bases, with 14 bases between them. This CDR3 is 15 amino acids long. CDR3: CASSPRIGSSYEQYF. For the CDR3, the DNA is TGTGCCAGCTCACCACGTATTGGCTCCTCTTACGAGCAGTACTTC.